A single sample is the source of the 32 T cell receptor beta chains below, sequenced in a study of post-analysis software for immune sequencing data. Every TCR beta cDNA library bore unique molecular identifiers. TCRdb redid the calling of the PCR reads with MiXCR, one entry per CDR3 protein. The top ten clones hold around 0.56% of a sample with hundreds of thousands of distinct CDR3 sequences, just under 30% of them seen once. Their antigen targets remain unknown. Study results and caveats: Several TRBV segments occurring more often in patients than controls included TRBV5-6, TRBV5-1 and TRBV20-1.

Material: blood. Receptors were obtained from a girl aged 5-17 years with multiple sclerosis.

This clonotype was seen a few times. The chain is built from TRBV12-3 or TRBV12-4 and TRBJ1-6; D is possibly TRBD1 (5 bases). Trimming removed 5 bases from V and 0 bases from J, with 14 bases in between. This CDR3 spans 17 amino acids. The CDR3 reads CASSGGEGNSYNSPLHF. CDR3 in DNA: TGTGCCAGCAGTGGGGGTGAGGGTAACTCCTATAATTCACCCCTCCACTTT.

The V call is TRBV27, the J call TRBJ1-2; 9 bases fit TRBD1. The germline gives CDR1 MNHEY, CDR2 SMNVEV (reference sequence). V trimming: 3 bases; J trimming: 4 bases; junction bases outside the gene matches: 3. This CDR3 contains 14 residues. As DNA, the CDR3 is TGTGCCAGCAGTTTTGACAGGGGGAGCTATGGCTACACCTTC. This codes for CASSFDRGSYGYTF.

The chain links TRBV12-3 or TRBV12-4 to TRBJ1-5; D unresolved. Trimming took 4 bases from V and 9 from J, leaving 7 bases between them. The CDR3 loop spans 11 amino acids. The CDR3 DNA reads TGTGCCAGCAGTTCTTCAGGGCCCCAGCATTTT. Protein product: CASSSSGPQHF.

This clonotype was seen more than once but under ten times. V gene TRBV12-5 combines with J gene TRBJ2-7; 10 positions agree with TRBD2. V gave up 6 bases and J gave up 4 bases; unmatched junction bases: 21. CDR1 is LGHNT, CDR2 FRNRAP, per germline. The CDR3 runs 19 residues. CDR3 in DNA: TGTGCTAGTGGCCTTCCGCCGGGACTAGCGTCCAACGGGGCTTACGAGCAGTACTTC. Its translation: CASGLPPGLASNGAYEQYF.

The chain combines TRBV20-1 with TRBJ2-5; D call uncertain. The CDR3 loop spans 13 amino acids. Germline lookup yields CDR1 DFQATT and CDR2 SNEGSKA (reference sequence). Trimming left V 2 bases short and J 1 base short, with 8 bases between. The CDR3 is CSARFGGQETQYF. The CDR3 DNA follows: TGCAGTGCTAGATTTGGCGGCCAAGAGACCCAGTACTTC.

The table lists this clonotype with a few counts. CDR3 DNA sequence: TGTGCCAGCAGCGACCCCGGACTAGCGGGAGTGGGTACGCAGTATTTT. Translating gives CASSDPGLAGVGTQYF. The V gene is TRBV13, the J gene TRBJ2-3; TRBD2 matches 13 bases. The CDR3 spans 16 residues. CDR1 and CDR2 from the germline V gene are PRHDT and FYEKMQ (reference sequence). With V trimmed by 5 bases and J by 8 bases, 10 bases remained unmatched.

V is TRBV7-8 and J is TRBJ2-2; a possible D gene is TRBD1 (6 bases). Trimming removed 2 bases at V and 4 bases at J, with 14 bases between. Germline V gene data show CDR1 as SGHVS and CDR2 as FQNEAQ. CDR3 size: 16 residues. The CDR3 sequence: CASSLTGQIRTGELFF. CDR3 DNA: TGTGCCAGCAGCTTAACGGGACAAATCCGCACCGGGGAGCTGTTTTTT.

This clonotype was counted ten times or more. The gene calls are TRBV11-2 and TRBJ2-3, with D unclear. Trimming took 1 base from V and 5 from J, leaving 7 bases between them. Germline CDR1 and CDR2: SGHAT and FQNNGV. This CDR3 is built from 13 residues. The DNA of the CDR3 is TGTGCCAGCAGCTTAGTCGGCGGAGATACGCAGTATTTT. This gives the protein CASSLVGGDTQYF.

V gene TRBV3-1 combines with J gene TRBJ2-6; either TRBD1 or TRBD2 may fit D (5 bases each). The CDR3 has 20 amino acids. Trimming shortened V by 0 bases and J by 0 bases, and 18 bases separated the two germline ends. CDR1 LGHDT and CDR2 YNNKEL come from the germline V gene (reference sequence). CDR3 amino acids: CASSQDWGQRANSGANVLTF. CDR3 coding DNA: TGTGCCAGCAGCCAAGATTGGGGCCAGAGGGCTAACTCTGGGGCCAACGTCCTGACTTTC.

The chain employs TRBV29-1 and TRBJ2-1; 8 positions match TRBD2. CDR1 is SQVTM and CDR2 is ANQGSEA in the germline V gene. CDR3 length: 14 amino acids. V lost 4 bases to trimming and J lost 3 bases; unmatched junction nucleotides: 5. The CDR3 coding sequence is TGCAGCGTTGCGCCTAGCGGGCACTACAATGAGCAGTTCTTC. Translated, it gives CSVAPSGHYNEQFF.

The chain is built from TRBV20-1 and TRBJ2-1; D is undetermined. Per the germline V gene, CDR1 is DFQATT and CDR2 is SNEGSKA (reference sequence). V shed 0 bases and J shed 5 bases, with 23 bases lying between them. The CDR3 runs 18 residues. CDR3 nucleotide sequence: TGCAGTGCTAGAGATCCATTTAGCCACAAAAATGTCAACAATGAGCAGTTCTTC. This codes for CSARDPFSHKNVNNEQFF.

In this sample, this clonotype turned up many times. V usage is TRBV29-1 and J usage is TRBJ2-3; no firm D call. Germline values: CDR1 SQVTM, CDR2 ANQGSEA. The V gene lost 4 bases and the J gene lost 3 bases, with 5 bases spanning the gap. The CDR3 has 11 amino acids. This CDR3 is CSVGETDTQYF. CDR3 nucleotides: TGCAGCGTTGGGGAAACAGATACGCAGTATTTT.

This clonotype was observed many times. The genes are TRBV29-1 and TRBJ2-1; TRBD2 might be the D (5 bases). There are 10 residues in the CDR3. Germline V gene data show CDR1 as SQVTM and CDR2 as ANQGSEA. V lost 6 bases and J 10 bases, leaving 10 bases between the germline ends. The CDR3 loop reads CSVLRGEQFF. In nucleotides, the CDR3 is TGCAGCGTGCTAAGAGGGGAGCAGTTCTTC.

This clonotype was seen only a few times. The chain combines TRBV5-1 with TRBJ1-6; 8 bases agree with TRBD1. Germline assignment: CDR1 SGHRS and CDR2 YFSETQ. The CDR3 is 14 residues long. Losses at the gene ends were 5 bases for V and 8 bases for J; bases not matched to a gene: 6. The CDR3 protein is CASRKGTGDSPLHF. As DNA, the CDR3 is TGCGCCAGCAGAAAAGGGACAGGTGATTCACCCCTCCACTTT.

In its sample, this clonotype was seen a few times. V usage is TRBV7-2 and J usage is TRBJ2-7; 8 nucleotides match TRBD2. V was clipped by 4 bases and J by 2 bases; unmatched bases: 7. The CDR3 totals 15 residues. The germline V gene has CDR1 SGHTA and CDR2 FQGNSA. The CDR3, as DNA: TGTGCCAGCAGCTCAAGCGGGAGTTCTCCCTACGAGCAGTACTTC. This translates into CASSSSGSSPYEQYF.

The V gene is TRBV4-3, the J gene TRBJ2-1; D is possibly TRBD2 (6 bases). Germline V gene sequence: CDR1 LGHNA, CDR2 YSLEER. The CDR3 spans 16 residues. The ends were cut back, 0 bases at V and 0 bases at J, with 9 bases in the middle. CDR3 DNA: TGCGCCAGCAGCCAAGATTTGACTAGCTCCTACAATGAGCAGTTCTTC. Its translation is CASSQDLTSSYNEQFF.

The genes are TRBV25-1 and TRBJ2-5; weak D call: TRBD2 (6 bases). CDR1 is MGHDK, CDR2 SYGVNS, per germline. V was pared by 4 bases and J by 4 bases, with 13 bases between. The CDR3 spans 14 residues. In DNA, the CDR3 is TGTGCCAGCAGTGTATTTGGGGGAGGAGAGACCCAGTACTTC. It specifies CASSVFGGGETQYF. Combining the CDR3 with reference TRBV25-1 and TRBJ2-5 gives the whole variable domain EADIYQTPRYLVIGTGKKITLECSQTMGHDKMYWYQQDPGMELHLIHYSYGVNSTEKGDLSSESTVSRIRTEHFPLTLESARPSHTSQYLCASSVFGGGETQYFGPGTRLLVL.

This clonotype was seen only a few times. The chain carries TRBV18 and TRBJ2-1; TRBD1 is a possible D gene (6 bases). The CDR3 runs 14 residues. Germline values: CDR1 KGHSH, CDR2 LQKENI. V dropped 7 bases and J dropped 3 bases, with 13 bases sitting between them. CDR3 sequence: CASCDRLDYNEQFF. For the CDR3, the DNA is TGTGCCAGCTGTGACAGGTTAGACTACAATGAGCAGTTCTTC.

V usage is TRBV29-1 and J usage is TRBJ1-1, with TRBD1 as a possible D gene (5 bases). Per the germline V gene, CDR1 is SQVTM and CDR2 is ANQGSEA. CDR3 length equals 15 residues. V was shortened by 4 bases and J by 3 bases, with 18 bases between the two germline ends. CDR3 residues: CSVGRQGVGHTEAFF. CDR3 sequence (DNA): TGCAGCGTTGGTCGGCAGGGCGTAGGGCACACTGAAGCTTTCTTT.

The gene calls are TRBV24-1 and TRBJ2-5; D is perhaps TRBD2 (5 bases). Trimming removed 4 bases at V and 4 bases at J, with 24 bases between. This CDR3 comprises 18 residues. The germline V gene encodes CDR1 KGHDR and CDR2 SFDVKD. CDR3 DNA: TGTGCCACCAGTGACCCAGAGTTCGAGGGTCGGGCCGGAGAGACCCAGTACTTC. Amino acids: CATSDPEFEGRAGETQYF.

CDR3: CASSIADQETQYF. The DNA for the CDR3 is TGTGCCAGTAGTATAGCTGATCAAGAGACCCAGTACTTC. This chain joins TRBV19 and TRBJ2-5; no clear D gene. Germline lookup yields CDR1 LNHDA and CDR2 SQIVND (reference sequence). This CDR3 is 13 amino acids long. Trimming stripped 1 base from V and 2 bases from J, with 5 bases between.

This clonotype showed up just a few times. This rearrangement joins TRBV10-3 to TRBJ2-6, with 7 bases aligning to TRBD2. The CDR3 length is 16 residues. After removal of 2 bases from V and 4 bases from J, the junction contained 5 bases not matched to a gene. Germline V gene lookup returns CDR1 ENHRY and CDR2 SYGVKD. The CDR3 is CAISEVGGSGANVLTF. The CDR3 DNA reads TGTGCCATCAGTGAGGTGGGAGGGTCGGGGGCCAACGTCCTGACTTTC.

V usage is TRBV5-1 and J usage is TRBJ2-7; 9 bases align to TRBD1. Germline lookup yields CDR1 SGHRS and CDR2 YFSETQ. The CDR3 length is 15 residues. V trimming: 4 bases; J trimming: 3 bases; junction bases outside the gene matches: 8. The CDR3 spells CASSTGQGYGYEQYF. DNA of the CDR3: TGCGCCAGCAGCACCGGACAGGGGTACGGCTACGAGCAGTACTTC.

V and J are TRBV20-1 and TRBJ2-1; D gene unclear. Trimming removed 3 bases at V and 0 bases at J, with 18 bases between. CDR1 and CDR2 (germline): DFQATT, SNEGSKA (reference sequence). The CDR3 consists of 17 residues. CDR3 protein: CSARDLGRLSSYNEQFF. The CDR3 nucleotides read TGCAGTGCTAGGGATCTCGGACGCCTGAGCTCCTACAATGAGCAGTTCTTC.

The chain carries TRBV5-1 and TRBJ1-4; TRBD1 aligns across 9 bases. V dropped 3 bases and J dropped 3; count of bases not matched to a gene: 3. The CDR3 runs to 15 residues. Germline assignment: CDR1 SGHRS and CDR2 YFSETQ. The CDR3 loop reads CASSSGTGPNEKLFF. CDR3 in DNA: TGCGCCAGCAGCTCGGGGACAGGGCCTAATGAAAAACTGTTTTTT.

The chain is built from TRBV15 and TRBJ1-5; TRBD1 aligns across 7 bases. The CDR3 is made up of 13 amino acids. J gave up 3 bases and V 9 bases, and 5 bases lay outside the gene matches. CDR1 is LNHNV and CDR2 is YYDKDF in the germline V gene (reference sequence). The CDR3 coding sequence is TGTGCCACTACGGGACAGTTCAATCAGCCCCAGCATTTT. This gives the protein CATTGQFNQPQHF.

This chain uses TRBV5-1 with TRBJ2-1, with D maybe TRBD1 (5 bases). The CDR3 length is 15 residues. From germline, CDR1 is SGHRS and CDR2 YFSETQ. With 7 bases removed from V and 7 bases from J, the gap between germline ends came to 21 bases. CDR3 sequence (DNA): TGCGCCAGCTACCCAGTCCAGGGAAGTGGTAATGAGCAGTTCTTC. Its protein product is CASYPVQGSGNEQFF. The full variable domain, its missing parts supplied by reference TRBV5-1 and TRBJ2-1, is KAGVTQTPRYLIKTRGQQVTLSCSPISGHRSVSWYQQTPGQGLQFLFEYFSETQRNKGNFPGRFSGRQFSNSRSEMNVSTLELGDSALYLCASYPVQGSGNEQFFGPGTRLTVL.

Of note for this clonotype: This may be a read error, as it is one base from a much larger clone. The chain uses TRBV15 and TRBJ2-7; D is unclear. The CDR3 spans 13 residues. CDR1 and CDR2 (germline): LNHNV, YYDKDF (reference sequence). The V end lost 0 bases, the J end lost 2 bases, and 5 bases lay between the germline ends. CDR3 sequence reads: CATSRDRPYEQYF. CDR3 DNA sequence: TGTGCCACCAGCAGAGATCGGCCCTACGAGCAGTACTTC.

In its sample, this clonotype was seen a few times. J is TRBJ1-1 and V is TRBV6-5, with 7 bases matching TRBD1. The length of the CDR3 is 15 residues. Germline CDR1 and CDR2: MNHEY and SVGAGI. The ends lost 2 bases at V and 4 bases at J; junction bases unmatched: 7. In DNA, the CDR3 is TGTGCCAGCAGTTACGGGGAGGGGGCAGGCACTGAAGCTTTCTTT. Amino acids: CASSYGEGAGTEAFF.

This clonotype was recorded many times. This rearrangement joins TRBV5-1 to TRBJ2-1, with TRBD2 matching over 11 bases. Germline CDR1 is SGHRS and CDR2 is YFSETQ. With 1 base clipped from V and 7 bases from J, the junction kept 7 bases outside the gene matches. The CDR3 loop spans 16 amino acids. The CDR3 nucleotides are TGCGCCAGCAGCTTGTCCGGGACTAGCGGCCCGAATGAGCAGTTCTTC. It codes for CASSLSGTSGPNEQFF. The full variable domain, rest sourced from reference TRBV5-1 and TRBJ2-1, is KAGVTQTPRYLIKTRGQQVTLSCSPISGHRSVSWYQQTPGQGLQFLFEYFSETQRNKGNFPGRFSGRQFSNSRSEMNVSTLELGDSALYLCASSLSGTSGPNEQFFGPGTRLTVL.

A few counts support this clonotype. The CDR3 sequence is CASSLWDRSTDTQYF. CDR3 bases: TGTGCCAGCAGCTTATGGGACAGGAGCACAGATACGCAGTATTTT. This rearrangement joins TRBV7-9 to TRBJ2-3, with 8 positions matching TRBD1. The CDR3 has 15 residues. Germline V gene data show CDR1 as SEHNR and CDR2 as FQNEAQ (reference sequence). Trimming at V came to 2 bases and at J to 0 bases, leaving 1 base not matched to a gene.

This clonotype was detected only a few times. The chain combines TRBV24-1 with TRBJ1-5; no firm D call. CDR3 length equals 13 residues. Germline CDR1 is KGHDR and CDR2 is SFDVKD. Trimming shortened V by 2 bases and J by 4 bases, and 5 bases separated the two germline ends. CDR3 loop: CATSDSINQPQHF. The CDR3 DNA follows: TGTGCCACCAGTGATTCCATTAATCAGCCCCAGCATTTT.